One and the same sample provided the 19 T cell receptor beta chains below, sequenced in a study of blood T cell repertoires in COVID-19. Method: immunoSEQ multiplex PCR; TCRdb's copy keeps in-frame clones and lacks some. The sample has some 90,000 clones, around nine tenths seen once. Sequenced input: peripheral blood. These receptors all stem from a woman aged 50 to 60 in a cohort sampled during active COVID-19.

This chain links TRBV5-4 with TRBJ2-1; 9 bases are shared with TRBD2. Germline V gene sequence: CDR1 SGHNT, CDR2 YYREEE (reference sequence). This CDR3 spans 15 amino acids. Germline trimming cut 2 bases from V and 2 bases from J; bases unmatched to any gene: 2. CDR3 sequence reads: CASSFGGGAYNEQFF. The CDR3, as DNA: TGTGCCAGCAGCTTCGGCGGGGGGGCCTACAATGAGCAGTTCTTC.

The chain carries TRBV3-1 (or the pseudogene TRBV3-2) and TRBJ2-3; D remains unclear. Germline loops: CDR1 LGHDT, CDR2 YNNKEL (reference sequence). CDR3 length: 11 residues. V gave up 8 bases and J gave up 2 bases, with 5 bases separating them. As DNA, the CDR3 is TGTGCCAGCTCCCTCACAGATACGCAGTATTTT. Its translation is CASSLTDTQYF.

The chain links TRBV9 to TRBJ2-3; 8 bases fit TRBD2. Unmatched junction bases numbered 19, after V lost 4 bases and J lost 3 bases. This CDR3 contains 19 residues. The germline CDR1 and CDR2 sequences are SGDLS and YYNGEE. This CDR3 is CASSPRWIAGFDGTDTQYF. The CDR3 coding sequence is TGTGCCAGCAGCCCCCGCTGGATAGCGGGATTCGACGGAACAGATACGCAGTATTTT.

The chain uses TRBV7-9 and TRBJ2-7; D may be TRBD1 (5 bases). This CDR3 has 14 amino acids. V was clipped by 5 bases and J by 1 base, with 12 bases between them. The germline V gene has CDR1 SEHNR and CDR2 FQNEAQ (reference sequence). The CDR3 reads CASSPRQTSYEQYF. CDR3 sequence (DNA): TGTGCCAGCAGCCCTCGACAGACTTCCTACGAGCAGTACTTC.

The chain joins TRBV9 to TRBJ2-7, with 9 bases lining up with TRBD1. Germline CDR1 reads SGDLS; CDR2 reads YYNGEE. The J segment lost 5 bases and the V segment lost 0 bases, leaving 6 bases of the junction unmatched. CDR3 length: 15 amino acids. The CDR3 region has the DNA TGTGCCAGCAGCGTAGCGGGGACAGGGTTCCACGAGCAGTACTTC. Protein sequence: CASSVAGTGFHEQYF.

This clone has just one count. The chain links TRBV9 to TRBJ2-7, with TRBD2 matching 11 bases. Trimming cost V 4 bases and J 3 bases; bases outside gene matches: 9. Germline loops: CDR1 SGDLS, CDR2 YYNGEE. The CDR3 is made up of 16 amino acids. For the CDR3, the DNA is TGTGCCAGCAGCTTCGGGGGGCTAGCGGGAGGCTACGAGCAGTACTTC. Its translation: CASSFGGLAGGYEQYF.

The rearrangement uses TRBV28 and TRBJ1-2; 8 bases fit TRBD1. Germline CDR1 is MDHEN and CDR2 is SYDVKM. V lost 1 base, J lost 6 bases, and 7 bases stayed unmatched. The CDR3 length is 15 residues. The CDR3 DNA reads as TGTGCCAGCAGTTTATACTCCACAGGGGGGGATGGCTACACCTTC. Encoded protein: CASSLYSTGGDGYTF.

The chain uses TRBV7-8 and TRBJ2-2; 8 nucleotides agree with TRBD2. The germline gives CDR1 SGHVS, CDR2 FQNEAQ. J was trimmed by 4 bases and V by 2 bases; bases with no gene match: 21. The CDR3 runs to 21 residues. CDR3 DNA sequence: TGTGCCAGCAGCTTAAGGAGTTCGGCTAGCGGGTCCTTCATAGGCACCGGGGAGCTGTTTTTT. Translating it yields CASSLRSSASGSFIGTGELFF.

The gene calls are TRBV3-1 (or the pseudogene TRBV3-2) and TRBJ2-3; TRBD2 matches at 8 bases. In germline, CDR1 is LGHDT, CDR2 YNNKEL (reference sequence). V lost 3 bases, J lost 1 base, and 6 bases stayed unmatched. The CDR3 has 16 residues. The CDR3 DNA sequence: TGTGCCAGCAGCCAGGAAGCGGGGGAGGGCACAGATACGCAGTATTTT. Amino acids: CASSQEAGEGTDTQYF.

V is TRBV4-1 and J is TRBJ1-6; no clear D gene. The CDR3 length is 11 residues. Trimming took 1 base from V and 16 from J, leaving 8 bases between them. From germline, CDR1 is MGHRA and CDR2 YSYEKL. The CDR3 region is CASSQGAELHF. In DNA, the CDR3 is TGCGCCAGCAGCCAAGGGGCAGAGCTCCACTTT.

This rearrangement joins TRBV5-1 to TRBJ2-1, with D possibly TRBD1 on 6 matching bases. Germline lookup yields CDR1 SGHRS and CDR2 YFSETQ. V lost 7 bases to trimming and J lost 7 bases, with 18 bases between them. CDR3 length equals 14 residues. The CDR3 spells CASQPGTDRNEQFF. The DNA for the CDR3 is TGCGCCAGCCAACCCGGGACGGACAGAAATGAGCAGTTCTTC.

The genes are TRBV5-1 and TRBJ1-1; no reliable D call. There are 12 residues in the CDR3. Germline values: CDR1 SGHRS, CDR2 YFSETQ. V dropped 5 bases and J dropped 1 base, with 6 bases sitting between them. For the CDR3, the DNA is TGCGCCAGCAGGGCGGGGAACACTGAAGCTTTCTTT. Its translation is CASRAGNTEAFF.

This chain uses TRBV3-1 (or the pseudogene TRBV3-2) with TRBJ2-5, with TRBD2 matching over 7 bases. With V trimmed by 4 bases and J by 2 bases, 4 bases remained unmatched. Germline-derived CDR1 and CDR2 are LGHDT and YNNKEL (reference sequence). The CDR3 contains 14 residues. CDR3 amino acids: CASSLTSIQETQYF. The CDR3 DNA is TGTGCCAGCAGCCTGACTAGCATTCAAGAGACCCAGTACTTC.

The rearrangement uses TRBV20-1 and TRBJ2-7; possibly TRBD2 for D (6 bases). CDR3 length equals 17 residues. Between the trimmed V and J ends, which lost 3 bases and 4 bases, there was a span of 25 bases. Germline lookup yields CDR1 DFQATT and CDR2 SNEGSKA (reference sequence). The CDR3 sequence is CSASTGSSGTGLYEQYF. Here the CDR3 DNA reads TGCAGTGCTAGTACGGGATCGTCAGGGACTGGCCTGTACGAGCAGTACTTC.

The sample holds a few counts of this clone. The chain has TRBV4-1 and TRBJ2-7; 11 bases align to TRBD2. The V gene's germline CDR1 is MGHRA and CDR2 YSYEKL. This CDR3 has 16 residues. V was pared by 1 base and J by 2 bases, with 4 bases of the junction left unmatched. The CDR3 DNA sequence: TGCGCCAGCAGCCAAGTCTGGGGACTAGCGGCCTACGAGCAGTACTTC. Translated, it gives CASSQVWGLAAYEQYF.

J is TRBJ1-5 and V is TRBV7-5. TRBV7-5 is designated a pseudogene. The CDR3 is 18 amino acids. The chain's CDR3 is CASHGPRRNLYSNQPQHF. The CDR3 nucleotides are TGTGCCAGCCACGGTCCCCGGCGGAACCTCTATAGCAATCAGCCCCAGCATTTT.

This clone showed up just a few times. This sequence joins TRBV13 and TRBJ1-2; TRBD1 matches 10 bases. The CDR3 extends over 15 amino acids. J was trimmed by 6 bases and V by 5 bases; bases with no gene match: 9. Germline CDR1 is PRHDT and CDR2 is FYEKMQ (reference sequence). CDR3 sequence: CASSRRQGAMDGYTF. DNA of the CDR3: TGTGCCAGCAGCCGCCGACAGGGGGCGATGGATGGCTACACCTTC. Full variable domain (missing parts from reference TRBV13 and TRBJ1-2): AAGVIQSPRHLIKEKRETATLKCYPIPRHDTVYWYQQGPGQDPQFLISFYEKMQSDKGSIPDRFSAQQFSDYHSELNMSSLELGDSALYFCASSRRQGAMDGYTFGSGTRLTVV.

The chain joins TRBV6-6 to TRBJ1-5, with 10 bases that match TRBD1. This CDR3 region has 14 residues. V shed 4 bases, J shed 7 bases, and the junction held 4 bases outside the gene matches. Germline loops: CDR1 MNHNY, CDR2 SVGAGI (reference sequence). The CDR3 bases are TGTGCCAGCAGTTCCCGACAGGGGGCCCAGCCCCAGCATTTT. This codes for CASSSRQGAQPQHF.

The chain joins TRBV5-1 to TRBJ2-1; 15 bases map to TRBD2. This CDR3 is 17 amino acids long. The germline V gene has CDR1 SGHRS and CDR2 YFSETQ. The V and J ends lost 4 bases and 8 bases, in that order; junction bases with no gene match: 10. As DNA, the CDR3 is TGCGCCAGCAGCCGGACTAGCGGGAGGGCCTTGGGTGATGAGCAGTTCTTC. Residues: CASSRTSGRALGDEQFF.